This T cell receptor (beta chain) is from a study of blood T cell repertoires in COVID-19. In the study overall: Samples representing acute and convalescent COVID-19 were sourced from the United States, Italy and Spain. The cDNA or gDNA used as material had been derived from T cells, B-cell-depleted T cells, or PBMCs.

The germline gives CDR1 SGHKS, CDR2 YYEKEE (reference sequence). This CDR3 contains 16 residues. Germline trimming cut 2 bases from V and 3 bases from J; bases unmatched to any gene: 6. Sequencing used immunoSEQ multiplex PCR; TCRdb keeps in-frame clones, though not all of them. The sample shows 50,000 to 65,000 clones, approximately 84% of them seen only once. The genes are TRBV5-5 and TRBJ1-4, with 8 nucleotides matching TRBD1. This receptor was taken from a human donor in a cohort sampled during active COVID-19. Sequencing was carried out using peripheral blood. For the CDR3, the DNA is TGTGCCAGCAGCTTATTTGTGGGACAGGCTAATGAAAAACTGTTTTTT. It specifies CASSLFVGQANEKLFF. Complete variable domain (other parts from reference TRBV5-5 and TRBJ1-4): DAGVTQSPTHLIKTRGQQVTLRCSPISGHKSVSWYQQVLGQGPQFIFQYYEKEERGRGNFPDRFSARQFPNYSSELNVNALLLGDSALYLCASSLFVGQANEKLFFGSGTQLSVL.